This T cell receptor (beta chain) was recorded in a study of blood T cell repertoires in COVID-19. In this sample, this clone turned up once. This CDR3 has 12 residues. CDR1 LNHDA and CDR2 SQIVND come from the germline V gene (reference sequence). The V end lost 2 bases, the J end lost 5 bases, and 6 bases lay between the germline ends. Donors were grouped by their self-reported clinical history. In the source study's methods: From reference gene primer amplification, estimates of nucleated cell counts were derived. The repertoire was sequenced with immunoSEQ multiplex PCR; TCRdb's copy has only in-frame clones and lacks some. V, J and clone size are taken as reported in that table, and D and trimming were inferred from the DNA itself. The sample shows a few hundred thousand clones, around 93% of them seen only once.

The source of this sequence is a human donor in a cohort exposed to, infected with or recovered from COVID-19 (not recorded which). The donor label of this sample is uncertain. The material sequenced was PBMCs or T cells enriched from blood (not recorded which). This chain joins TRBV19 and TRBJ2-5; D may be TRBD1 (6 bases). CDR3 nucleotide sequence: TGTGCCAGTAGTATACAGGGGGAGACCCAGTACTTC. It encodes CASSIQGETQYF.